These T cell receptor beta chains were read from a single sample in a study of chemoradiotherapy in HPV16-positive cancers. The method was immunoSEQ multiplex PCR; TCRdb's version includes in-frame clones alone and lacks a portion of them. The table records thousands of clones, around three quarters of them present only once. Sampling was performed from a patient who underwent chemoradiotherapy. These receptors all stem from a human donor with HPV-associated anogenital cancer. The CDR3 runs from the conserved cysteine through the conserved F or W. Each record gives: J gene, clone size, V gene, D gene, CDR3 protein, CDR3 DNA. D genes are given only for firm matches. Size is stated for part of the rows, as once, few or many counts, or as a class when the clone is expanded.

J gene: TRBJ2-5
clone size: NA
V gene: TRBV6-5
D gene: TRBD2
CDR3 protein: CASQTTSGAQETQYF
CDR3 DNA: TGTGCCAGCCAGACGACTAGCGGGGCACAAGAGACCCAGTACTTC

J gene: TRBJ2-7
clone size: NA
V gene: TRBV28
D gene: TRBD1
CDR3 protein: CASTTTGTATYEQYF
CDR3 DNA: TGTGCCAGCACCACCACCGGGACAGCTACCTACGAGCAGTACTTC

J gene: TRBJ1-5
clone size: NA
V gene: TRBV19
D gene: TRBD1
CDR3 protein: CASSSRDRVFSQPQHF
CDR3 DNA: TGTGCCAGTAGTTCCCGGGACAGGGTCTTTAGTCAGCCCCAGCATTTT

J gene: TRBJ2-7
clone size: few
V gene: TRBV6-1
D gene: TRBD1
CDR3 protein: CASRDRGSSYEQYF
CDR3 DNA: TGTGCCAGCAGGGACAGGGGGAGCTCCTACGAGCAGTACTTC

J gene: TRBJ2-3
clone size: once
V gene: TRBV4-2
D gene: NA
CDR3 protein: CASSHFLTDTQYF
CDR3 DNA: TGTGCCAGCAGCCATTTCCTCACAGATACGCAGTATTTT

J gene: TRBJ1-5
clone size: NA
V gene: TRBV5-1
D gene: NA
CDR3 protein: CASSPMGDGQPQHF
CDR3 DNA: TGCGCCAGCAGCCCGATGGGCGACGGTCAGCCCCAGCATTTT

J gene: TRBJ1-1
clone size: few
V gene: TRBV6-5
D gene: NA
CDR3 protein: CASSYTTTEKAFF
CDR3 DNA: TGTGCCAGCAGTTACACCACGACAGAAAAAGCTTTCTTT

J gene: TRBJ2-1
clone size: NA
V gene: TRBV6-4
D gene: NA
CDR3 protein: CASSDSGTLSYNEQFF
CDR3 DNA: TGTGCCAGCAGTGACTCCGGGACACTCTCCTACAATGAGCAGTTCTTC

J gene: TRBJ2-2
clone size: NA
V gene: TRBV19
D gene: NA
CDR3 protein: CASSFGGSTGELFF
CDR3 DNA: TGTGCCAGTAGTTTCGGGGGATCCACCGGGGAGCTGTTTTTT

J gene: TRBJ2-1
clone size: NA
V gene: TRBV15
D gene: NA
CDR3 protein: CATSRDPTARSYNEQFF
CDR3 DNA: TGTGCCACCAGCAGAGACCCCACGGCGCGCTCCTACAATGAGCAGTTCTTC

J gene: TRBJ2-1
clone size: NA
V gene: TRBV9
D gene: TRBD2
CDR3 protein: CASSVFASGDSYNEQFF
CDR3 DNA: TGTGCCAGCAGCGTCTTCGCTAGCGGGGACTCCTACAATGAGCAGTTCTTC

J gene: TRBJ2-7
clone size: NA
V gene: TRBV7-9
D gene: NA
CDR3 protein: CASSSQGSGKEQYF
CDR3 DNA: TGTGCCAGCAGCTCACAGGGTTCGGGGAAGGAGCAGTACTTC

J gene: TRBJ2-7
clone size: NA
V gene: TRBV7-8
D gene: NA
CDR3 protein: CASSFATAASEQYF
CDR3 DNA: TGTGCCAGCAGCTTCGCTACGGCAGCAAGCGAGCAGTACTTC

J gene: TRBJ2-5
clone size: NA
V gene: TRBV4-3
D gene: NA
CDR3 protein: CASSQDIRFRTQYF
CDR3 DNA: TGCGCCAGCAGCCAAGACATAAGGTTTCGGACCCAGTACTTC

J gene: TRBJ1-1
clone size: NA
V gene: TRBV10-1
D gene: NA
CDR3 protein: CASSSDGEAFF
CDR3 DNA: TGCGCCAGCAGTTCCGACGGTGAAGCTTTCTTT

J gene: TRBJ2-5
clone size: NA
V gene: TRBV14
D gene: TRBD2
CDR3 protein: CASSQMILAGATETQYF
CDR3 DNA: TGTGCCAGCAGCCAAATGATACTAGCGGGGGCCACGGAGACCCAGTACTTC

J gene: TRBJ1-5
clone size: few
V gene: TRBV6-1
D gene: NA
CDR3 protein: CASSPTGQGQPQHF
CDR3 DNA: TGTGCCAGCAGCCCGACAGGTCAGGGGCAGCCCCAGCATTTT

J gene: TRBJ2-3
clone size: NA
V gene: TRBV7-7
D gene: NA
CDR3 protein: CASSFSLADTQYF
CDR3 DNA: TGTGCTAGCAGCTTCTCGCTAGCAGATACGCAGTATTTT

J gene: TRBJ2-3
clone size: NA
V gene: TRBV20-1
D gene: NA
CDR3 protein: CSATWADTQYF
CDR3 DNA: TGCAGTGCTACCTGGGCCGATACGCAGTATTTT

J gene: TRBJ2-6
clone size: NA
V gene: TRBV2
D gene: TRBD1
CDR3 protein: CASSESLYRGFGANVLTF
CDR3 DNA: TGTGCCAGCAGTGAGAGTCTTTACAGGGGCTTTGGGGCCAACGTCCTGACTTTC

J gene: TRBJ1-2
clone size: NA
V gene: TRBV10-3
D gene: TRBD1
CDR3 protein: CAISDNRGGYTF
CDR3 DNA: TGTGCCATCAGTGACAACAGGGGTGGCTACACCTTC

J gene: TRBJ1-1
clone size: NA
V gene: TRBV12-5
D gene: NA
CDR3 protein: CASGYTDEAFF
CDR3 DNA: TGTGCTAGTGGATATACAGATGAAGCTTTCTTT

J gene: TRBJ1-2
clone size: NA
V gene: TRBV10-3
D gene: NA
CDR3 protein: CAISEYQNEVYGYTF
CDR3 DNA: TGTGCCATCAGTGAGTATCAGAACGAAGTCTATGGCTACACCTTC

J gene: TRBJ1-1
clone size: NA
V gene: TRBV25-1
D gene: NA
CDR3 protein: CASSENTEAFF
CDR3 DNA: TGTGCCAGCAGTGAGAACACTGAAGCTTTCTTT

J gene: TRBJ2-3
clone size: NA
V gene: TRBV19
D gene: NA
CDR3 protein: CASRKRGGSTDTQYF
CDR3 DNA: TGTGCCAGTAGGAAGCGAGGTGGGAGCACAGATACGCAGTATTTT

J gene: TRBJ1-1
clone size: NA
V gene: TRBV21-1
D gene: NA
CDR3 protein: CASSPRPEINTEAFF
CDR3 DNA: TGTGCCAGCAGTCCACGTCCCGAAATAAACACTGAAGCTTTCTTT

J gene: TRBJ2-2
clone size: once
V gene: TRBV11-3
D gene: NA
CDR3 protein: CASSSYRGGTNTGELFF
CDR3 DNA: TGTGCCAGCAGCTCGTACAGGGGGGGGACTAACACCGGGGAGCTGTTTTTT

J gene: TRBJ1-1
clone size: NA
V gene: TRBV5-4
D gene: TRBD1
CDR3 protein: CASSARTDRAYTEAFF
CDR3 DNA: TGTGCCAGCAGCGCGCGGACGGACAGGGCTTACACTGAAGCTTTCTTT

J gene: TRBJ2-7
clone size: NA
V gene: TRBV7-9
D gene: NA
CDR3 protein: CASSFRDYTYEQYF
CDR3 DNA: TGTGCCAGCAGCTTCCGCGACTATACCTACGAGCAGTACTTC

J gene: TRBJ2-2
clone size: few
V gene: TRBV9
D gene: TRBD1
CDR3 protein: CASSASLPGQLNTGELFF
CDR3 DNA: TGTGCCAGCAGCGCCTCACTCCCGGGACAGCTGAACACCGGGGAGCTGTTTTTT

J gene: TRBJ2-6
clone size: NA
V gene: TRBV10-3
D gene: NA
CDR3 protein: CAISESRGSSGANVLTF
CDR3 DNA: TGTGCCATCAGTGAGTCCAGGGGTAGCTCTGGGGCCAACGTCCTGACTTTC